This T cell receptor beta chain was captured in a study of cytomegalovirus exposure and HLA in healthy donors. This clone came up a few times. The study ran its PCR with 60 Vbeta and 13 Jbeta primers. TCRdb keeps only in-frame clones here, not all; method: immunoSEQ multiplex PCR. The repertoire holds 140,000 to 150,000 clones, with roughly 10% as singletons. The ends were cut back, 0 bases at V and 0 bases at J, with 10 bases in the middle. The CDR3 consists of 15 residues. Germline CDR1 reads SGHRS; CDR2 reads YFSETQ. The chain recombines TRBV5-1 with TRBJ2-7; D may be TRBD2 (6 bases). Sequenced material: PBMCs. The receptor comes from a man aged 45-60 years in good health and CMV-seronegative. The CDR3 reads CASSLVGGASYEQYF. Here the CDR3 DNA reads TGCGCCAGCAGCTTGGTAGGAGGGGCCTCCTACGAGCAGTACTTC.